Below, one T cell receptor (beta chain) is given with its context. The data belong to a study of blood T cell repertoires in COVID-19. Overall study: Samples taken during acute and convalescent COVID-19 were collected in the United States, Italy and Spain. T cells, B-cell-depleted T cells, or PBMCs provided the cDNA or gDNA that served as material.

Per the study methods: Estimation of nucleated cell counts was performed using reference gene primer amplification. Clones were sequenced by immunoSEQ multiplex PCR, and TCRdb holds only the in-frame ones, with some missing. The D gene and trimming were derived from the DNA, and the V and J assignments and clone size from that table. The sample lists about 90,000 clones, around 81% occurring once. This clonotype was obtained from an older woman with active or convalescent COVID-19. Sequenced material: peripheral blood.

The CDR3, as DNA: TGTGCCAGCAGCTTAGTCGGGGGGGTGAATGAGCAGTTCTTC. Its protein is CASSLVGGVNEQFF. J is TRBJ2-1 and V is TRBV7-8; the match to TRBD2 covers 8 bases. The CDR3 sequence is 14 residues long. CDR1 SGHVS and CDR2 FQNEAQ come from the germline V gene. The trim removed 1 base at V and 7 bases at J, leaving 3 bases unmatched. The full variable domain, its missing parts supplied by reference TRBV7-8 and TRBJ2-1, is GAGVSQSPRYKVAKRGQDVALRCDPISGHVSLFWYQQALGQGPEFLTYFQNEAQLDKSGLPSDRFFAERPEGSVSTLKIQRTQQEDSAVYLCASSLVGGVNEQFFGPGTRLTVL.